This T cell receptor (beta chain) was found in a study of cytomegalovirus exposure and HLA in healthy donors. This PCR relied on a set of 60 Vbeta primers and 13 Jbeta primers. The table came from immunoSEQ multiplex PCR; TCRdb's copy has only in-frame clones and leaves some out. The sample records some 200,000 clones, around 83% being singletons. Regarding this clone: Its antigen is still unknown.

The CDR3 sequence is 15 residues long. Germline V lookup: CDR1 SEHNR, CDR2 FQNEAQ (reference sequence). V was clipped by 1 base and J by 6 bases; unmatched bases: 3. General observations from the study: It was reported that TCR beta sequences correctly inferred the HLA-A and HLA-B alleles for most subjects.

The specimen sequenced was PBMCs. The rearrangement joins TRBV7-9 to TRBJ2-1, with TRBD2 matching over 10 bases. The sequence came from a girl between 5 and 17 years old in good health and CMV-seronegative. For the CDR3, the DNA is TGTGCCAGCAGCTTAGTACTAGCGGGGACCAATGAGCAGTTCTTC. The encoded protein is CASSLVLAGTNEQFF. Using reference TRBV7-9 and TRBJ2-1 for the parts outside the CDR3, the full variable domain is DTGVSQNPRHKITKRGQNVTFRCDPISEHNRLYWYRQTLGQGPEFLTYFQNEAQLEKSRLLSDRFSAERPKGSFSTLEIQRTEQGDSAMYLCASSLVLAGTNEQFFGPGTRLTVL.